This T cell receptor (beta chain) originates from a study of beta chain features in type 1 diabetes. Sequencing targeted expressed TCRB transcripts, as all isolated RNA had been reverse transcribed. About 3.4 million reads per sample on average were obtained from naive, central memory and regulatory T cell samples. Produced via immunoSEQ multiplex PCR; TCRdb's table is partial and in-frame only. The sample contains about 660,000 clones, 11% to 15% of which appear only once. To note about this clone: The antigen is undetermined.

Findings and limits, study-wide: The study notes PCR might favor shorter templates equally in patients and controls. Researchers cautioned that cDNA sequencing could over-represent cells with high TCR expression. For Type 1 diabetes patients, all four CD4+ subsets carried TCRB CDR3s that were moderately but significantly shorter.

Trimming stripped 0 bases from V and 1 base from J, with 11 bases between. From germline, CDR1 is SGHDT and CDR2 YYEEEE. The CDR3 is made up of 17 amino acids. The chain links TRBV5-6 to TRBJ2-6; no firm D call. This clonotype was sampled from a man aged 18 to 35 with type 1 diabetes. Sequencing was carried out using naive CD4+ T cells from blood. The CDR3, as DNA: TGTGCCAGCAGCTTGGGTTGGGCCTCTTCTGGGGCCAACGTCCTGACTTTC. This sequence encodes CASSLGWASSGANVLTF.